These 9 T cell receptor beta chains share one sample of origin, sequenced in a study of T cell responses to AZD1222 COVID-19 vaccine. Assay used: immunoSEQ multiplex PCR; TCRdb lists only in-frame clones, some missing. The sample holds around 75,000 clones, approximately 85% seen once. The material was peripheral blood, obtained on day 0 of AZD1222 vaccination. The receptors were sampled from an adult in good health.

V usage is TRBV28 and J usage is TRBJ1-1; TRBD1 aligns across 9 bases. This CDR3 comprises 14 residues. Germline V gene lookup returns CDR1 MDHEN and CDR2 SYDVKM. Unmatched junction bases numbered 6, after V lost 6 bases and J lost 4 bases. The CDR3 region has the DNA TGTGCCAGCAGCCCCCAGACAGGGGGCACTGAAGCTTTCTTT. Translated: CASSPQTGGTEAFF.

This clone was counted only a few times. The V gene is TRBV4-1, the J gene TRBJ2-5, with no clear D. CDR3 length: 15 residues. With 1 base removed from V and 5 bases from J, the gap between germline ends came to 14 bases. Germline V lookup: CDR1 MGHRA, CDR2 YSYEKL. The CDR3 region is CASSQGDTFRETQYF. The CDR3 DNA reads as TGCGCCAGCAGCCAAGGAGACACCTTTAGGGAGACCCAGTACTTC.

The chain uses TRBV7-2 and TRBJ1-5; no clear D gene. Germline CDR1 is SGHTA and CDR2 is FQGNSA. CDR3 size: 13 residues. Trimming took off 4 bases at V and 4 bases at J, with 8 bases between the two ends. The CDR3 DNA sequence: TGTGCCAGCAGCTCCTTGATGAATCAGCCCCAGCATTTT. This encodes CASSSLMNQPQHF.

J is TRBJ2-7 and V is TRBV9; tentative D call: TRBD1 (6 bases). Germline CDR1 SGDLS, CDR2 YYNGEE. The ends were cut back, 1 base at V and 0 bases at J, with 8 bases in the middle. The CDR3 is made up of 14 amino acids. The CDR3 loop reads CASSVRQDSYEQYF. CDR3 nucleotides: TGTGCCAGCAGCGTAAGACAGGACTCCTACGAGCAGTACTTC.

This clone has a single count. The chain couples TRBV7-3 to TRBJ2-1, with TRBD2 identical over 7 bases. The CDR3 length is 15 residues. V was pared by 5 bases and J by 1 base, with 5 bases of the junction left unmatched. Germline V gene lookup returns CDR1 SGHTA and CDR2 FQGTGA. DNA for the CDR3: TGTGCCAGCAGCCCTCCCGGGGGGTCCTACAATGAGCAGTTCTTC. Protein sequence: CASSPPGGSYNEQFF. Full variable domain (outside the CDR3, taken from reference TRBV7-3 and TRBJ2-1): GAGVSQTPSNKVTEKGKYVELRCDPISGHTALYWYRQSLGQGPEFLIYFQGTGAADDSGLPNDRFFAVRPEGSVSTLKIQRTERGDSAVYLCASSPPGGSYNEQFFGPGTRLTVL.

V gene TRBV5-4 combines with J gene TRBJ1-2, with 7 bases matching TRBD1. Trimming at V came to 4 bases and at J to 1 base, leaving 7 bases not matched to a gene. The CDR3 sequence is 15 residues long. CDR1 SGHNT and CDR2 YYREEE come from the germline V gene (reference sequence). CDR3 DNA sequence: TGTGCCAGCAGCGGAAACAGGGGAGTTAACTATGGCTACACCTTC. Encoded protein: CASSGNRGVNYGYTF. Using reference TRBV5-4 and TRBJ1-2 for the parts outside the CDR3, the full variable domain is ETGVTQSPTHLIKTRGQQVTLRCSSQSGHNTVSWYQQALGQGPQFIFQYYREEENGRGNFPPRFSGLQFPNYSSELNVNALELDDSALYLCASSGNRGVNYGYTFGSGTRLTVV.

The chain joins TRBV28 to TRBJ1-5; tentative D call: TRBD1 (6 bases). With 9 bases removed from V and 2 bases from J, the gap between germline ends came to 20 bases. The germline V gene has CDR1 MDHEN and CDR2 SYDVKM. This CDR3 region has 16 residues. CDR3 in amino acids: CASQEGGGFGNQPQHF. The CDR3 DNA sequence: TGTGCCAGTCAAGAGGGGGGCGGCTTCGGCAATCAGCCCCAGCATTTT.

This clone was seen a few times. The chain is built from TRBV6-4 and TRBJ1-6; D ambiguous. The CDR3 length is 13 residues. Germline V gene lookup returns CDR1 MRHNA and CDR2 SNTAGT. Deletions cut 8 bases from V and 8 bases from J, with 13 bases between. CDR3 protein: CASARGVDSPLHF. DNA of the CDR3: TGTGCCAGCGCTCGGGGAGTGGATTCACCCCTCCACTTT.

The chain couples TRBV12-3 or TRBV12-4 to TRBJ1-1; D might be TRBD1 (5 bases). The V and J ends lost 8 bases and 7 bases respectively, with 17 bases between them. This CDR3 region has 13 residues. CDR3 protein: CASLGLPEGEAFF. The CDR3 DNA reads TGTGCCAGCCTGGGACTTCCCGAGGGTGAAGCTTTCTTT.